One and the same sample provided the 17 T cell receptor beta chains below, sequenced in a study of T-cell reconstitution after alpha-beta-depleted transplantation in children. The authors prepared the TCRbeta library with unique molecular identifiers. Each CDR3 protein is one row after TCRdb ran MiXCR on the PCR reads. The top ten clones hold 7.5% of a sample with about 290,000 distinct CDR3 sequences, about 9.4% of them seen once. This sample comprised PBMCs, obtained before TCRalphabeta/CD19-depleted stem cell transplant. The origin of the receptors is a boy under three years old with acute myeloid leukemia, due to receive a stem cell transplant.

Comments on this clonotype: This may come from a read error, since a much larger clone is one base off. The chain links TRBV7-9 to TRBJ2-7, with TRBD1 identical over 7 bases. With 5 bases clipped from V and 3 bases from J, the junction kept 13 bases outside the gene matches. Per the germline V gene, CDR1 is SEHNR and CDR2 is FQNEAQ (reference sequence). CDR3 length: 16 residues. CDR3 DNA: TGTGCCAGCAGCATGACGACAGGGCAAAGGGACTACGAGCAGTACTTC. Translated: CASSMTTGQRDYEQYF.

This chain joins TRBV20-1 and TRBJ2-4, with D perhaps TRBD1 or TRBD2 (6 bases each). The CDR3 is 17 residues long. V was pared by 2 bases and J by 0 bases, with 17 bases between. Germline CDR1 reads DFQATT; CDR2 reads SNEGSKA (reference sequence). For the CDR3, the DNA is TGCAGTGCTAGATTACAGGGTTGGGGGGCAGCCAAAAACATTCAGTACTTC. It codes for CSARLQGWGAAKNIQYF.

This clonotype was recorded at least ten times. The chain recombines TRBV12-3 or TRBV12-4 with TRBJ2-7; D possibly corresponds to TRBD1 (6 bases). Between the trimmed V and J ends, which lost 0 bases and 3 bases, there was a span of 9 bases. The CDR3 runs to 14 residues. The CDR3 loop is CASSLAGGVYEQYF. CDR3 coding DNA: TGTGCCAGCAGTTTAGCAGGGGGAGTCTACGAGCAGTACTTC.

This clonotype was counted ten times or more. The chain recombines TRBV4-2 with TRBJ1-4; D unclear. This CDR3 has 13 residues. Germline lookup yields CDR1 LGHNA and CDR2 YNFKEQ. The V end lost 4 bases, the J end lost 8 bases, and 11 bases lay between the germline ends. Here the CDR3 reads CASSPEGEEKLFF. CDR3 in DNA: TGTGCCAGCAGCCCAGAAGGAGAGGAAAAACTGTTTTTT.

In its sample, this clonotype was seen many times. The chain has TRBV5-1 and TRBJ1-1; 8 bases fit TRBD1. The CDR3 loop spans 14 amino acids. V shed 2 bases, J shed 3 bases, and the junction held 3 bases outside the gene matches. Germline CDR1 is SGHRS and CDR2 is YFSETQ. DNA for the CDR3: TGCGCCAGCAGCTTCAGGGGGCTAGACACTGAAGCTTTCTTT. Translating it yields CASSFRGLDTEAFF.

This clonotype was counted ten times or more. This chain joins TRBV29-1 and TRBJ2-1, with D hard to call. The germline CDR1 and CDR2 sequences are SQVTM and ANQGSEA. CDR3 length: 11 amino acids. The V end was cut by 6 bases, the J end by 4 bases, with 7 bases between. As DNA, the CDR3 is TGCAGCGTCTCCGGTTACAATGAGCAGTTCTTC. Protein sequence: CSVSGYNEQFF.

Many counts were recorded for this clonotype. The chain joins TRBV28 to TRBJ2-7, with D maybe TRBD1 (5 bases). Trimming shortened V by 3 bases and J by 4 bases, and 13 bases separated the two germline ends. CDR1 and CDR2 (germline): MDHEN, SYDVKM. The CDR3 consists of 14 residues. CDR3 nucleotides: TGTGCCAGCAGTTTCTATGGGGCAGCATACGAGCAGTACTTC. It is translated as CASSFYGAAYEQYF. Combining the CDR3 with reference TRBV28 and TRBJ2-7 gives the whole variable domain DVKVTQSSRYLVKRTGEKVFLECVQDMDHENMFWYRQDPGLGLRLIYFSYDVKMKEKGDIPEGYSVSREKKERFSLILESASTNQTSMYLCASSFYGAAYEQYFGPGTRLTVT.

This chain's CDR3 is CAWSRGYQETQYF. CDR3 coding DNA: TGTGCCTGGAGTCGGGGCTATCAAGAGACCCAGTACTTC. The V gene is TRBV30, the J gene TRBJ2-5; D is perhaps TRBD1 or TRBD2 (5 bases each). This CDR3 has 13 residues. V lost 2 bases, J lost 2 bases, and 9 bases lay in between. CDR1 is GTSNPN, CDR2 SVGIG, per germline (reference sequence).

At least ten counts were recorded for this clonotype. The rearrangement joins TRBV27 to TRBJ2-3; perhaps TRBD2 as D (6 bases). Germline CDR1 and CDR2: MNHEY and SMNVEV (reference sequence). V lost 2 bases, J lost 2 bases, and 8 bases lay in between. The CDR3 has 14 residues. The DNA for the CDR3 is TGTGCCAGCAGTTTAGGGACTGACACAGATACGCAGTATTTT. This gives the protein CASSLGTDTDTQYF.

This clonotype was picked up a small number of times. The J gene is TRBJ2-4, the V gene TRBV20-1; 8 nucleotides align to TRBD1. The CDR3 contains 18 residues. From germline, CDR1 is DFQATT and CDR2 SNEGSKA (reference sequence). After removal of 0 bases from V and 3 bases from J, the junction contained 13 bases not matched to a gene. The CDR3 loop reads CSARDQEGDRRVKNIQYF. CDR3 coding DNA: TGCAGTGCTAGAGATCAAGAGGGGGACAGGAGAGTCAAAAACATTCAGTACTTC.

This clonotype was picked up many times. A read error may produce the germline difference seen at one junction end. The chain couples TRBV7-7 to TRBJ2-3; D might be TRBD2 (7 bases). The CDR3 sequence is 12 residues long. The V gene's germline CDR1 is SSHAT and CDR2 FNYEAQ (reference sequence). This CDR3 reads CASSLEGGAQYF. CDR3 DNA sequence: TGTGCTAGCAGCTTAGAGGGGGGGGCGCAGTATTTT.

There are many counts of this clonotype. This chain links TRBV4-1 with TRBJ1-1, with a weak D call TRBD1 (5 bases). This CDR3 has 15 residues. Trimming stripped 5 bases from V and 0 bases from J, with 13 bases between. The germline gives CDR1 MGHRA, CDR2 YSYEKL. The CDR3 DNA reads TGCGCCAGCAGCGGACGACAGAAAGTGAACACTGAAGCTTTCTTT. This encodes CASSGRQKVNTEAFF.

In this sample, this clonotype turned up many times. The chain is built from TRBV24-1 and TRBJ2-3; D may match TRBD1 or TRBD2 (6 bases each). There are 17 residues in the CDR3. CDR1 KGHDR and CDR2 SFDVKD come from the germline V gene. Trimming pared 5 bases from V and 2 bases from J, leaving 19 bases between. The CDR3 nucleotides are TGTGCCACCAGTGGACCTAGAGGGGGGAAGAACACAGATACGCAGTATTTT. Its translation: CATSGPRGGKNTDTQYF.

This clonotype was counted between two and nine times. This chain links TRBV7-2 with TRBJ2-5; TRBD2 matches at 13 bases. Germline V gene data show CDR1 as SGHTA and CDR2 as FQGNSA. The junction had 4 bases not matched to a gene; V was cut back by 1 base and J by 5 bases. The CDR3 consists of 16 residues. CDR3 residues: CASSLEGGLAGETQYF. CDR3 DNA sequence: TGTGCCAGCAGCTTAGAGGGGGGACTAGCGGGGGAGACCCAGTACTTC.

This clonotype turned up a few times. The chain is built from TRBV29-1 and TRBJ1-5; TRBD1 agrees at 10 bases. CDR3 length: 12 amino acids. Per germline, CDR1 SQVTM and CDR2 ANQGSEA. Trimming removed 4 bases from V and 7 bases from J; junction bases left unmatched: 1. CDR3 residues: CSVGDRGQPQHF. The CDR3 DNA sequence: TGCAGCGTTGGGGACAGGGGACAGCCCCAGCATTTT.

The chain uses TRBV28 and TRBJ2-7, with TRBD2 matching 7 bases. Germline CDR1 reads MDHEN; CDR2 reads SYDVKM. The trim removed 5 bases at V and 3 bases at J, leaving 13 bases unmatched. CDR3 size: 16 residues. In DNA, the CDR3 is TGTGCCAGCAGTCTAAGCGGGACCCCCTCATTCTACGAGCAGTACTTC. Translated: CASSLSGTPSFYEQYF.

This clonotype was seen ten or more times. The chain employs TRBV5-1 and TRBJ2-3, with 9 bases that match TRBD2. CDR3 length: 17 residues. Germline loops: CDR1 SGHRS, CDR2 YFSETQ. The J segment lost 2 bases and the V segment lost 4 bases, leaving 11 bases of the junction unmatched. CDR3 in DNA: TGCGCCAGCAGCCGTGGACTAGCGCCACGAATCACAGATACGCAGTATTTT. Protein: CASSRGLAPRITDTQYF. Together with reference TRBV5-1 and TRBJ2-3, the CDR3 gives the full variable domain: KAGVTQTPRYLIKTRGQQVTLSCSPISGHRSVSWYQQTPGQGLQFLFEYFSETQRNKGNFPGRFSGRQFSNSRSEMNVSTLELGDSALYLCASSRGLAPRITDTQYFGPGTRLTVL.